This T cell receptor (beta chain) was sequenced during a study of identical twins. Study results and limitations: Out-of-frame alpha sequences shared by twins showed excess low generation probability. The abundant beta clonotypes from cord blood had fewer insertions, and memory repertoires had none of this. Invariant MAIT and iNKT cells are populations that could partly confound zero-insertion analyses.

As concerns this clonotype: Its antigen remains unidentified.

The CDR3 length is 15 residues. V was cut by 5 bases and J by 3 bases, with 17 bases left in between. The V gene's germline CDR1 is SGHNT and CDR2 YENEEA. A universal primer site was created by template switching, with the cDNA bearing unique molecular identifiers. In TCRdb, the 5' RACE reads were re-called with MiXCR into one record per CDR3 protein. This table holds hundreds of thousands of distinct CDR3 sequences, around a sixth found once. In addition, the sample was reused for a study of T cells expressing NK-cell markers.

The source of this sequence is a woman aged 18-29 years in good health. The chain recombines TRBV11-3 with TRBJ2-7; either TRBD1 or TRBD2 may supply D (5 bases each). The sequenced sample was PBMCs. CDR3 coding DNA: TGTGCCAGCAGCAGCCACCCGGGACCATACTACGAGCAGTACTTC. Residues: CASSSHPGPYYEQYF.